The 7 T cell receptor beta chains in this list originate from one sample, sequenced in a study of tumor-infiltrating lymphocytes in primary liver carcinoma. Reverse transcription of about 0.5 ug total RNA with a constant-region primer produced TCR beta cDNA. A slightly modified ARM-PCR protocol with three nested multiplex PCR rounds produced these TCR beta libraries. Two initial PCR rounds of about 10 cycles each paired TRBV1-TRBV30 forward primers with a C-beta reverse primer. TCRdb reanalysed the multiplex PCR reads using MiXCR and keeps one entry per CDR3 protein. The repertoire holds under 130,000 distinct CDR3 sequences, roughly 80% seen once, with under 25% in the top ten. Scientists recovered RNA and DNA together from roughly 20-30 mg of unsorted bulk tissue. Input material: liver tumor tissue from sampling region 3. Indicated subset: tumor region T3, left-lateral pole. All receptors come from a man in his forties with primary liver carcinoma and hepatitis B virus infection.

This chain joins TRBV6-2 or TRBV6-3 and TRBJ2-3; D is undetermined. The CDR3 runs 12 residues. The ends were cut back, 10 bases at V and 6 bases at J, with 14 bases in the middle. Germline values: CDR1 MNHEY, CDR2 SVGEGT. The CDR3 loop reads CAIMSSVDTQYF. The CDR3 DNA follows: TGTGCCATCATGTCCTCTGTGGATACGCAGTATTTT.

Concerning this clonotype: A much larger clone lies a single base off, so this may be a read error. The chain carries TRBV28 and TRBJ1-5; tentatively, D is TRBD1 (5 bases). Germline-derived CDR1 and CDR2 are MDHEN and SYDVKM. The ends were cut back, 8 bases at V and 5 bases at J, with 19 bases in the middle. The CDR3 sequence is 15 residues long. The CDR3 reads CASVQRGTGDQPQHF. CDR3 in DNA: TGTGCCAGCGTTCAAAGAGGGACTGGGGATCAGCCCCAGCATTTT.

As to this clonotype: A much larger clone lies one base from this, so it may be a read error. The chain links TRBV28 to TRBJ1-5, with D unclear. This CDR3 contains 15 residues. V dropped 7 bases and J dropped 4 bases, with 17 bases sitting between them. Germline CDR1 and CDR2: MDHEN and SYDVKM. CDR3 coding DNA: TGTGCCAGCAACACCGGCAGTTGGGGAAATCAGCCCCAGCATTTT. Translating gives CASNTGSWGNQPQHF.

The rearrangement joins TRBV28 to TRBJ2-7, with D perhaps TRBD1 or TRBD2 (6 bases each). Germline CDR1 reads MDHEN; CDR2 reads SYDVKM. The CDR3 is made up of 15 amino acids. The germline V and J ends were trimmed by 8 bases and 7 bases, with 24 bases remaining between them. CDR3 coding DNA: TGTGCCAGCTCCCACCAAAGCAGGGGACTCAAAGAGCAGTACTTC. Protein sequence: CASSHQSRGLKEQYF. The full variable domain, its missing parts supplied by reference TRBV28 and TRBJ2-7, is DVKVTQSSRYLVKRTGEKVFLECVQDMDHENMFWYRQDPGLGLRLIYFSYDVKMKEKGDIPEGYSVSREKKERFSLILESASTNQTSMYLCASSHQSRGLKEQYFGPGTRLTVT.

A note on this clonotype: The CDR3 does not close with the conserved phenylalanine or tryptophan, likely indicating a read error. The rearrangement joins TRBV12-3 or TRBV12-4 to TRBJ1-2; 10 bases map to TRBD1. This CDR3 has 15 residues. J lost 8 bases, V lost 1 base, and 7 bases had no gene match. CDR3 bases: TGTGCCAGCAGTTTAGACAGACAGGGGGCTCGGGGCTACACCTCC. Translated, it gives CASSLDRQGARGYTS.

Worth noting for this clonotype: The junction differs from germline at one of its ends, possibly a read error. The chain is built from TRBV29-1 and TRBJ1-2; tentatively, D is TRBD1 (5 bases). The V gene's germline CDR1 is SQVTM and CDR2 ANQGSEA. The CDR3 has 18 residues. CDR3 sequence: CSVGAPTGTQMVNYGYTF. CDR3 nucleotides: TGCAGTGTTGGGGCACCAACAGGAACTCAAATGGTTAACTATGGCTACACCTTC.

With regard to this clonotype: The junction differs from germline at one of its ends, possibly a read error. The J gene is TRBJ2-7, the V gene TRBV6-1, with 8 positions matching TRBD2. The germline CDR1 and CDR2 sequences are MNHNS and SASEGT. This CDR3 has 14 residues. CDR3 protein: CTSSVGGSGGKQYF. The CDR3 DNA follows: TGTACCAGCAGTGTCGGCGGGAGCGGGGGCAAGCAGTACTTC.